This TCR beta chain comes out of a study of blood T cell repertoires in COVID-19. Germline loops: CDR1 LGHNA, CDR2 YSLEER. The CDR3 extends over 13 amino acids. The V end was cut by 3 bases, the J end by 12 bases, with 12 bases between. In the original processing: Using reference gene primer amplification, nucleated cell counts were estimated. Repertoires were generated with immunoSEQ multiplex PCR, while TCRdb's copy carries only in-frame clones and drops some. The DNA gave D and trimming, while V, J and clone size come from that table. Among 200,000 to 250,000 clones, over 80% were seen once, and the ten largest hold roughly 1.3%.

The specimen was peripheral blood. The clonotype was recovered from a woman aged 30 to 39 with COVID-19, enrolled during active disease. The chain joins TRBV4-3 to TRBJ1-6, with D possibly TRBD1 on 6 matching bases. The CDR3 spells CASSHLPGEPLHF. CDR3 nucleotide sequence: TGCGCCAGCAGCCACCTCCCAGGGGAACCCCTCCACTTT.